Described below is a single T cell receptor (beta chain) sequence and its context. The time point denotes: before trial treatment. Along with nivolumab and ipilimumab, donors received aspirin, low-dose cyclophosphamide and low-dose radiotherapy. Gene-specific TRAV and TRBV primers were used for first-strand cDNA, covering alpha and beta chains. TCRs were put through 20 to 25 PCR cycles of amplification with Phusion. A constant-region primer and the V-primer adapter served as the primer pair. Through in vitro transcription, the mRNA that had been isolated was amplified. In TCRdb, the reads were re-called with MiXCR into one record per CDR3 protein. The data hold approximately 70,000 distinct CDR3 sequences, with less than 35% observed a single time. The source of the sample is a study of low-dose radiotherapy and immunotherapy resistance in tumors. Overall study: Cohort 1 received 0.5 Gy per fraction every 2 weeks, totaling 6.5 Gy. While receiving nivolumab 240 mg every two weeks, patients also received ipilimumab 1 mg/kg every six weeks, both intravenously.

Germline V gene lookup returns CDR1 LNHDA and CDR2 SQIVND (reference sequence). This CDR3 spans 13 amino acids. V was shortened by 5 bases and J by 5 bases, with 11 bases between the two germline ends. This chain links TRBV19 with TRBJ2-3; D is uncertain. The receptor's source is a female donor with ovarian cancer. Specimen: PBMCs, collected before treatment. The CDR3 loop is CASSPERGDTQYF. CDR3 coding DNA: TGTGCCAGTAGTCCCGAGCGCGGAGATACGCAGTATTTT.